Below are 16 T cell receptor beta chains sequenced from a single sample in a study of blood T cell repertoires in COVID-19. Clones were sequenced by immunoSEQ multiplex PCR, and TCRdb holds only the in-frame ones, with some missing. The repertoire holds roughly 230,000 clones, with around 82% as singletons. Sample: peripheral blood. These receptors came from a woman over 75 with acute or convalescent COVID-19.

The chain recombines TRBV21-1 with TRBJ2-1; the table's D call TRBD2 went unverified against the DNA. TRBV21-1 is given as a pseudogene. CDR3 length: 18 amino acids. Here the CDR3 reads CASSKESGRSLTYNEQFF. DNA of the CDR3: TGTGCCAGCAGCAAAGAGTCCGGGAGGAGTTTAACCTACAATGAGCAGTTCTTC.

The rearrangement links TRBV3-1 (or the pseudogene TRBV3-2) to TRBJ1-2, with 7 nucleotides matching TRBD1. Germline CDR1 LGHDT, CDR2 YNNKEL (reference sequence). The CDR3 covers 15 residues. Trimming at V came to 1 base and at J to 8 bases, leaving 10 bases not matched to a gene. CDR3 nucleotides: TGTGCCAGCAGCCAAGTCCCAGGGGGAAGAGGGGGCTACACCTTC. It specifies CASSQVPGGRGGYTF.

The chain carries TRBV5-1 and TRBJ2-3; no definite D call. Trimming removed 3 bases from V and 5 bases from J, with 4 bases in between. This CDR3 region has 11 residues. The germline V gene encodes CDR1 SGHRS and CDR2 YFSETQ. CDR3 protein: CASSSGDTQYF. The CDR3 coding sequence is TGCGCCAGCAGCTCGGGAGATACGCAGTATTTT.

The chain couples TRBV28 to TRBJ2-7, with 13 bases identical to TRBD2. The CDR3 loop spans 16 amino acids. Trimming at V came to 4 bases and at J to 2 bases, leaving 5 bases not matched to a gene. Germline CDR1 reads MDHEN; CDR2 reads SYDVKM. The CDR3 DNA reads TGTGCCAGCAGTTCACTAGCGGGGGGGCCCGCCTACGAGCAGTACTTC. Protein product: CASSSLAGGPAYEQYF.

The chain carries TRBV5-1 and TRBJ2-1, with TRBD1 as a possible D gene (5 bases). Trimming shortened V by 0 bases and J by 6 bases, and 16 bases separated the two germline ends. The germline gives CDR1 SGHRS, CDR2 YFSETQ. The CDR3 runs to 16 residues. In DNA form, the CDR3 reads TGCGCCAGCAGCTTGGTTGGGGCCCCCGACGGCAATGAGCAGTTCTTC. It codes for CASSLVGAPDGNEQFF.

This clone was picked up a small number of times. The V call is TRBV3-1 (or the pseudogene TRBV3-2), the J call TRBJ1-4; possibly TRBD1 for D (6 bases). Germline V lookup: CDR1 LGHDT, CDR2 YNNKEL (reference sequence). The V end was cut by 4 bases, the J end by 5 bases, with 14 bases between. This CDR3 is built from 15 residues. The CDR3 protein is CASSLPGGQNEKLFF. The CDR3 DNA reads as TGTGCCAGCAGCCTCCCCGGGGGGCAGAATGAAAAACTGTTTTTT.

CDR3 sequence reads: CASSMGVWTEAFF. Here the CDR3 DNA reads TGTGCCAGTAGTATGGGCGTTTGGACTGAAGCTTTCTTT. The chain uses TRBV19 and TRBJ1-1; D not resolved. Per germline, CDR1 LNHDA and CDR2 SQIVND (reference sequence). V was clipped by 3 bases and J by 5 bases, with 10 bases between them. This CDR3 is built from 13 residues.

This chain connects TRBV28 to TRBJ1-4, with D hard to call. This CDR3 is 13 amino acids long. Per germline, CDR1 MDHEN and CDR2 SYDVKM. Deletions cut 3 bases from V and 6 bases from J, with 8 bases between. Written as DNA, the CDR3 is TGTGCCAGCAGTTTGTTCCCAGATGAAAAACTGTTTTTT. Residues: CASSLFPDEKLFF.

V usage is TRBV7-3 and J usage is TRBJ1-2, with 10 bases matching TRBD1. The CDR3 contains 13 residues. Germline CDR1 and CDR2: SGHTA and FQGTGA. Unmatched junction bases numbered 2, after V lost 4 bases and J lost 6 bases. CDR3 coding DNA: TGTGCCAGCAGCTCGGACAGGGGGGATGGCTACACCTTC. Translating gives CASSSDRGDGYTF. Full variable domain (missing parts from reference TRBV7-3 and TRBJ1-2): GAGVSQTPSNKVTEKGKYVELRCDPISGHTALYWYRQSLGQGPEFLIYFQGTGAADDSGLPNDRFFAVRPEGSVSTLKIQRTERGDSAVYLCASSSDRGDGYTFGSGTRLTVV.

The J gene is TRBJ1-1, the V gene TRBV28; D is possibly TRBD1 (5 bases). Trimming stripped 2 bases from V and 7 bases from J, with 14 bases between. CDR1 and CDR2 from the germline V gene are MDHEN and SYDVKM. The CDR3 totals 14 residues. The CDR3, as DNA: TGTGCCAGCAGTTTACCACGGGGGGGAGATGAAGCTTTCTTT. Its translation: CASSLPRGGDEAFF.

CDR3 residues: CASLPILAGGRETQYF. In nucleotides, the CDR3 is TGTGCCAGCCTCCCAATACTAGCGGGGGGTCGAGAGACCCAGTACTTC. The chain has TRBV2 and TRBJ2-5; 12 bases line up with TRBD2. CDR1 and CDR2 (germline): SNHLY, FYNNEI. After removal of 8 bases from V and 4 bases from J, the junction contained 11 bases not matched to a gene. CDR3 length: 16 residues. The entire variable domain, with the rest obtained from reference TRBV2 and TRBJ2-5, is as follows: EPEVTQTPSHQVTQMGQEVILRCVPISNHLYFYWYRQILGQKVEFLVSFYNNEISEKSEIFDDQFSVERPDGSNFTLKIRSTKLEDSAMYFCASLPILAGGRETQYFGPGTRLLVL.

CDR3 loop: CSLGQDSLSEAFF. The CDR3 bases are TGCAGCTTAGGACAGGACTCTCTTTCTGAAGCTTTCTTT. The chain has TRBV29-1 and TRBJ1-1, with 7 bases identical to TRBD1. V gave up 8 bases and J gave up 6 bases; unmatched junction bases: 12. Germline lookup yields CDR1 SQVTM and CDR2 ANQGSEA. CDR3 size: 13 residues.

This clone was observed a handful of times. The chain uses TRBV14 and TRBJ1-1, with D hard to call. The CDR3 runs 15 residues. Per germline, CDR1 SGHDN and CDR2 FVKESK. Trimming pared 3 bases from V and 1 base from J, leaving 12 bases between. This CDR3 reads CASSHGNSPNTEAFF. For the CDR3, the DNA is TGTGCCAGCAGCCACGGTAACAGCCCGAACACTGAAGCTTTCTTT.

This sequence joins TRBV27 and TRBJ2-1; 9 bases agree with TRBD2. CDR3 length: 15 amino acids. The germline V gene has CDR1 MNHEY and CDR2 SMNVEV (reference sequence). V lost 2 bases to trimming and J lost 7 bases; unmatched junction nucleotides: 6. In nucleotides, the CDR3 is TGTGCCAGCAGTTTAGCGGGGGGGCCCGAAAATGAGCAGTTCTTC. Its translation: CASSLAGGPENEQFF.

The V gene is TRBV5-5, the J gene TRBJ1-5; D remains ambiguous. The CDR3 is 16 residues long. Trimming shortened V by 4 bases and J by 1 base, and 15 bases separated the two germline ends. Germline CDR1 reads SGHKS; CDR2 reads YYEKEE (reference sequence). The CDR3 here is CASSLSPTRSNQPQHF. In DNA, the CDR3 is TGTGCCAGCAGCCTATCCCCAACCAGGAGCAATCAGCCCCAGCATTTT.

V usage is TRBV7-2 and J usage is TRBJ1-3; D gene unclear. Per germline, CDR1 SGHTA and CDR2 FQGNSA. The length of the CDR3 is 14 residues. Trimming stripped 5 bases from V and 0 bases from J, with 8 bases between. The DNA for the CDR3 is TGTGCCAGCAGCAGCGAGAGCTCTGGAAACACCATATATTTT. Translating it yields CASSSESSGNTIYF.